This TCR beta chain was captured by sequencing in a study of blood T cell repertoires in COVID-19. Overall study: COVID-19 samples, acute and convalescent, were from the United States, Italy and Spain. The cDNA or gDNA used as material had been derived from T cells, B-cell-depleted T cells, or PBMCs.

Trimming left V 2 bases short and J 4 bases short, with 9 bases between. The CDR3 sequence is 13 residues long. CDR1 SGHNT and CDR2 YYREEE come from the germline V gene (reference sequence). Per the authors' pipeline: Amplification from reference gene primers served as the basis for estimated nucleated cell counts. TCRdb's copy holds only in-frame clones and misses some; the assay was immunoSEQ multiplex PCR. V, J and clone size derive from that table, while D and trimming were established from the DNA sequence. Among more than 80,000 clones, 88% were seen once, and the ten largest hold around 10%. The origin of this receptor is a man older than 75 with acute or convalescent COVID-19. V is TRBV5-4 and J is TRBJ1-2, with D possibly being TRBD1 (6 bases). The material sequenced was peripheral blood. The CDR3 nucleotides read TGTGCCAGCAGCTTATCAGGGGTCTATGGCTACACCTTC. It translates to CASSLSGVYGYTF.